These 11 T cell receptor beta chains were sequenced from one sample in a study of tissue T cells after allogeneic stem cell transplantation. Profiling relied on immunoSEQ multiplex PCR, and the TCRdb table lists in-frame clones only, not all of them. Of fewer than 10,000 clones in the sample, about 48% were seen once. Time point in this sample: mouse harvest day 7 after allogeneic transplant. The graft held 10^6 splenic CD5+ T cells and 10^7 T-cell-depleted bone marrow cells. The sequencing input was gut tissue. The receptors originated from a female BALB/c mouse given C57BL/6 T cells with graft-versus-host disease after an allogeneic hematopoietic cell transplant.

This clone appeared a few times. Germline and genes here are mouse. The read ends 1 residue early relative to the CDR3; the germline J gene fills the gap. The J gene is TRBJ1-1, the V gene TRBV14; D is ambiguous. Germline lookup yields CDR1 SGHDT and CDR2 FRDEAV. This CDR3 comprises 13 residues. V was cut by 1 base and J by 4 bases, with 8 bases left in between. The part of the CDR3 DNA that was read is TGTGCCAGCAGTTTCGGAGAAGGCACAGAAGTCTTC. Its translation is CASSFGEGTEVF. The full CDR3 reads CASSFGEGTEVFF.

As to this clone: The genes are named according to mouse. The sequence runs out 1 residue before the end of the CDR3; the remainder is reconstructed from the germline J gene. The chain combines TRBV5 with TRBJ2-5; D might be TRBD1 (6 bases). The V gene lost 0 bases and the J gene lost 7 bases, with 11 bases spanning the gap. The CDR3 has 14 amino acids. Germline lookup yields CDR1 LGHNA and CDR2 YNLKQL (reference sequence). The DNA read from the CDR3 is TGTGCCAGCAGCCAAGACAGGGGAAGAAACACCCAGTAC. It is translated as CASSQDRGRNTQY. The entire CDR3 sequence reads CASSQDRGRNTQYF.

Regarding this clone: The genes are named according to mouse. The DNA ends 1 residue before the CDR3 does, and the rest of the CDR3 is filled in from the germline J gene. V is TRBV16 and J is TRBJ2-5, with D possibly being TRBD1 or TRBD2 (6 bases each). This CDR3 has 13 residues. The germline V gene encodes CDR1 SGHSA and CDR2 FRNQAP. V dropped 5 bases and J dropped 6 bases, with 12 bases sitting between them. The CDR3 loop is CASSPRGGDTQYF. The covered CDR3 bases are TGTGCAAGCAGCCCCCGCGGGGGCGACACCCAGTAC.

Turning to this clone: Gene labels here are mouse ones. The CDR3 extends 1 residue past the end of the read, so its final part is completed from the germline J gene. The chain couples TRBV26 to TRBJ2-7, with 7 bases identical to TRBD2. This CDR3 has 13 amino acids. V lost 2 bases to trimming and J lost 4 bases; unmatched junction nucleotides: 2. Germline lookup yields CDR1 KGHPV and CDR2 FQNQEV (reference sequence). The CDR3 region is CASSLVGGYEQYF. The DNA read from the CDR3 is TGTGCCAGCAGTCTGGTGGGGGGTTATGAACAGTAC.

This clone showed up just a few times. Germline and genes here are mouse. The DNA ends 1 residue before the CDR3 does, and the rest of the CDR3 is filled in from the germline J gene. The chain links TRBV26 to TRBJ2-7; D is uncertain. This CDR3 contains 11 residues. V was clipped by 6 bases and J by 7 bases, with 10 bases between them. In germline, CDR1 is KGHPV, CDR2 FQNQEV (reference sequence). The CDR3 reads CASSLQWEQYF. Partial CDR3 DNA: TGTGCCAGCAGCCTTCAGTGGGAACAGTAC.

About this clone: The gene symbols are mouse symbols. The read finishes 1 residue shy of the CDR3 end, and the germline J gene is used to complete it. V usage is TRBV3 and J usage is TRBJ2-3; tentative D call: TRBD2 (5 bases). Trimming left V 2 bases short and J 0 bases short, with 9 bases between. The CDR3 contains 15 residues. Germline V CDR1 and CDR2: SNHLY, FYNGKV (reference sequence). CDR3 bases read: TGTGCCAGCAGCTTAAGCTGGACTAGTGCAGAAACGCTGTAT. It encodes CASSLSWTSAETLY. The CDR3 in its entirety is CASSLSWTSAETLYF.

This clone was seen only once. Gene labels here are mouse ones. The CDR3 end lies 1 residue beyond the end of the read and is filled in from the germline J gene. The V gene is TRBV23, the J gene TRBJ1-6. TRBJ1-6 is an ORF, and what it does is uncertain. In germline, CDR1 is KGHTA, CDR2 FQNQQP. The CDR3 extends over 12 amino acids. The sequenced CDR3 bases are TGCTCCAGCAGCCAATATAATTCGCCCCTCTAC. Its protein is CSSSQYNSPLY. The entire CDR3 is CSSSQYNSPLYF.

Turning to this clone: These gene names are mouse names. The CDR3 end falls 1 residue outside the read, so it is completed with the germline J gene. The J gene is TRBJ2-4, the V gene TRBV29, with a weak D call TRBD1 (5 bases). This CDR3 has 12 residues. Trimming removed 3 bases at V and 5 bases at J, with 6 bases between. Germline lookup yields CDR1 MSHET and CDR2 SYDVDS. The sequenced part of the CDR3 DNA is TGTGCTAGCAGTTTCAGGGCAAACACCTTGTAC. Its protein is CASSFRANTLY. The full CDR3 protein is CASSFRANTLYF.

With respect to this clone: Here the gene names and germline are mouse. The CDR3 end falls 1 residue outside the read, so it is completed with the germline J gene. The V call is TRBV12-1, the J call TRBJ2-7; either TRBD1 or TRBD2 may fit D (5 bases each). V was pared by 4 bases and J by 0 bases, with 9 bases between. This CDR3 spans 13 amino acids. Per the germline V gene, CDR1 is SGHSN and CDR2 is HYEKVE. CDR3 bases read: TGTGCCAGCTCCCCGGGGCGCTCCTATGAACAGTAC. As protein: CASSPGRSYEQY. In full, the CDR3 reads CASSPGRSYEQYF.

Concerning this clone itself: Genes and germline come from the mouse. The sequenced fragment ends 1 residue before the CDR3 boundary, so the rest is inferred from the germline J gene. The rearrangement uses TRBV12-2 and TRBJ2-5; TRBD1 matches 8 bases. In germline, CDR1 is SGHLS, CDR2 HYDKME. The CDR3 totals 14 residues. V was clipped by 2 bases and J by 6 bases; unmatched bases: 6. The CDR3 is CASSPLTGVDTQYF. The sequenced part of the CDR3 DNA is TGTGCCAGCTCTCCCTTGACAGGGGTGGACACCCAGTAC.

Regarding this clone: Here the gene names and germline are mouse. The read comes to an end 1 residue before the CDR3 does, leaving the germline J gene to fill in the end. This chain connects TRBV20 to TRBJ1-3; no reliable D call. The germline CDR1 and CDR2 sequences are GFQATS and STVNSAI. CDR3 size: 13 residues. V shed 2 bases and J shed 0 bases, with 5 bases lying between them. CDR3 bases read: TGTGGTGCTAGGACAGATTCTGGAAATACGCTCTAT. Its protein product is CGARTDSGNTLY. The whole CDR3 reads CGARTDSGNTLYF.